This T cell receptor beta chain was captured by sequencing in a study of shared clonotypes between healthy human individuals. The V end lost 3 bases, the J end lost 7 bases, and 13 bases lay between the germline ends. Germline-derived CDR1 and CDR2 are KGHSH and LQKENI. There are 15 residues in the CDR3. Repertoires were generated with immunoSEQ multiplex PCR, while TCRdb's copy carries only in-frame clones and drops some. The data contain approximately 2.5 million clones, around 94% of them singletons. The J gene is TRBJ1-6, the V gene TRBV18, with D maybe TRBD1 (5 bases). The sample taken for sequencing was naive CD4+ T cells sorted from blood. Subset here: CD45RA+ positively selected. The clonotype was recovered from a man between 18 and 35 years old in good health. The CDR3 DNA sequence: TGTGCCAGCTCACCCTTCAGGGCGGGCAATTCACCCCTCCACTTT. It yields the protein CASSPFRAGNSPLHF.